The 13 T cell receptor beta chains below all came from one sample that was sequenced in a study of blood T cell repertoires in COVID-19. TCRdb's table, derived via immunoSEQ multiplex PCR, lists solely in-frame clones and lacks some. The sample lists 120,000 to 150,000 clones; almost 80% were seen once. The sample was peripheral blood. Receptor source: a man aged 50-59 years with active or convalescent COVID-19.

This clone was detected only a few times. This chain links TRBV27 with TRBJ2-3; D perhaps matches TRBD2 (5 bases). This CDR3 contains 11 residues. Looked up from germline, CDR1 is MNHEY and CDR2 is SMNVEV (reference sequence). V shed 6 bases and J shed 9 bases, with 10 bases lying between them. Here the CDR3 reads CASSRLSTQYF. The CDR3 DNA reads TGTGCCAGCAGCAGACTATCAACGCAGTATTTT.

This chain connects TRBV30 to TRBJ1-1, with 7 positions matching TRBD1. The CDR3 is 12 residues long. V lost 5 bases and J lost 10; bases outside the gene matches: 10. Per germline, CDR1 GTSNPN and CDR2 SVGIG (reference sequence). The CDR3 loop is CAWERDPGGAFF. CDR3 sequence (DNA): TGTGCCTGGGAACGGGACCCAGGGGGAGCTTTCTTT.

The gene calls are TRBV15 and TRBJ2-5; the match to TRBD2 covers 9 bases. CDR3 length equals 14 residues. With V trimmed by 8 bases and J by 7 bases, 11 bases remained unmatched. Per the germline V gene, CDR1 is LNHNV and CDR2 is YYDKDF (reference sequence). CDR3 coding DNA: TGTGCCACCTCCGGAGCTAGCGGGACCGGGACCCAGTACTTC. Translated: CATSGASGTGTQYF.

The rearrangement joins TRBV29-1 to TRBJ2-2; no clear D. Germline CDR1 SQVTM, CDR2 ANQGSEA. Trimming removed 7 bases at V and 4 bases at J, with 13 bases between. This CDR3 has 13 residues. The CDR3 reads CSGGERTTGELFF. The CDR3 DNA is TGCAGCGGAGGCGAGAGAACCACCGGGGAGCTGTTTTTT.

The chain recombines TRBV19 with TRBJ2-3; no clear D gene. Trimming left V 5 bases short and J 1 base short, with 10 bases between. Germline V gene sequence: CDR1 LNHDA, CDR2 SQIVND (reference sequence). The CDR3 totals 14 residues. CDR3 protein: CASSGSVGTDTQYF. CDR3 DNA sequence: TGTGCCAGTAGTGGTAGTGTCGGCACAGATACGCAGTATTTT.

This clone is a singleton in its sample. The genes are TRBV7-9 and TRBJ2-5, with TRBD2 identical over 9 bases. The CDR3 is made up of 17 amino acids. With 1 base clipped from V and 5 bases from J, the junction kept 11 bases outside the gene matches. The germline CDR1 and CDR2 sequences are SEHNR and FQNEAQ (reference sequence). CDR3 in DNA: TGTGCCAGCAGCTTAGGGCTTGAGGTAGCGGGAGTGGAGACCCAGTACTTC. Translation gives CASSLGLEVAGVETQYF.

The rearrangement uses TRBV10-1 and TRBJ2-7; the D gene is possibly TRBD1 (6 bases). CDR1 and CDR2 (germline): WNHNN, SYGVQD (reference sequence). Deletions cut 10 bases from V and 0 bases from J, with 10 bases between. This CDR3 spans 12 amino acids. The CDR3 loop reads CANRTASYEQYF. The CDR3, as DNA: TGCGCCAACCGGACAGCCTCCTACGAGCAGTACTTC.

This clone showed up just once. The rearrangement uses TRBV27 and TRBJ2-2; 11 bases line up with TRBD2. Germline-derived CDR1 and CDR2 are MNHEY and SMNVEV (reference sequence). The length of the CDR3 is 16 residues. The trim removed 3 bases at V and 4 bases at J, leaving 4 bases unmatched. CDR3 sequence: CASSFGTSGFTGELFF. In DNA, the CDR3 is TGTGCCAGCAGTTTCGGGACTAGCGGTTTCACCGGGGAGCTGTTTTTT.

The V call is TRBV5-1, the J call TRBJ2-7, with TRBD1 matching over 9 bases. The germline V gene has CDR1 SGHRS and CDR2 YFSETQ. V lost 4 bases to trimming and J lost 5 bases; unmatched junction nucleotides: 7. The CDR3 has 14 residues. For the CDR3, the DNA is TGCGCCAGCAGCCCTGGACAGGGGAGGAACGAGCAGTACTTC. Its translation: CASSPGQGRNEQYF.

The V call is TRBV5-4, the J call TRBJ2-3; 9 bases map to TRBD2. V was clipped by 4 bases and J by 2 bases; unmatched bases: 5. CDR1 and CDR2 from the germline V gene are SGHNT and YYREEE (reference sequence). CDR3 length: 15 residues. CDR3 region: CASSRSSGTTDTQYF. The CDR3 bases are TGTGCCAGCAGCCGTTCTAGCGGGACCACAGATACGCAGTATTTT.

The chain recombines TRBV6-5 with TRBJ1-1; 8 bases line up with TRBD1. Germline CDR1 reads MNHEY; CDR2 reads SVGAGI. CDR3 length: 15 residues. Germline trimming cut 11 bases from V and 4 bases from J; bases unmatched to any gene: 15. The CDR3 DNA reads as TGTGCCTCCAGCCCCCGCGGACAGGGTCCCACTGAAGCTTTCTTT. This translates into CASSPRGQGPTEAFF.

The V and J genes are TRBV7-9 and TRBJ2-5, with TRBD1 as a possible D gene (6 bases). The germline V and J ends were trimmed by 5 bases and 3 bases, with 10 bases remaining between them. The CDR3 extends over 13 amino acids. From germline, CDR1 is SEHNR and CDR2 FQNEAQ (reference sequence). The CDR3 nucleotides read TGTGCCAGCAGCACCTACAGGGAAGAGACCCAGTACTTC. It specifies CASSTYREETQYF.

For the CDR3, the DNA is TGTGCCAGCAGTATCCCTAGCGGGAGCACAGATACGCAGTATTTT. It encodes CASSIPSGSTDTQYF. The chain combines TRBV27 with TRBJ2-3; 8 nucleotides line up with TRBD2. The CDR3 runs to 15 residues. Germline V gene lookup returns CDR1 MNHEY and CDR2 SMNVEV (reference sequence). Losses at the gene ends were 5 bases for V and 0 bases for J; bases not matched to a gene: 4.